This TCR beta chain emerged from a study of blood T cells in healthy people across ages. General study findings and limits: The fall in TCR beta diversity per million T cells was roughly linear with age. The study could not conclusively compare naive and antigen-experienced cells, given its unsorted PBMCs.

Germline lookup yields CDR1 SGHTA and CDR2 FQGNSA. The CDR3 has 14 amino acids. The V and J ends lost 5 bases and 4 bases respectively, with 15 bases between them. Only a few counts were recorded for this clonotype. Its antigen is currently unknown. Next came a second PCR, run for about 7 to 11 cycles, which used a sample-barcoded 5' primer along with a J-beta primer mix. One entry per CDR3 protein results from TCRdb running MiXCR on the 5' RACE reads. The data show about 680,000 distinct CDR3 sequences, about half seen once. The chain recombines TRBV7-2 with TRBJ2-7, with D perhaps matching TRBD2 (6 bases). The sequence derives from an older woman in good health. The specimen was blood. The CDR3 bases are TGTGCCAGCAGCAACCCGAACGGAGGGTACGAGCAGTACTTC. Translated: CASSNPNGGYEQYF.